This T cell receptor beta chain was profiled in a study of cytomegalovirus exposure and HLA in healthy donors. On the study more broadly: Across almost 400 genotyped donors, about 80% landed in the Caucasian-associated ancestry cluster. Whole-study findings and limits: An analysis that came later showed most CMV-associated TCR beta chains appearing HLA-restricted. Most TCR sequences were uncommon, yet certain public TCRs appeared in many donors. The likely origin of a cluster of highly shared sequence variants was a sequencing artifact.

In regard to this clone: As yet, its antigen is unknown.

60 Vbeta and 13 Jbeta primers were used in PCR. TCRdb keeps only in-frame clones here, not all; method: immunoSEQ multiplex PCR. The sample includes around 190,000 clones, around 77% seen only once; the top ten take 2.4%. The length of the CDR3 is 12 residues. Germline V gene lookup returns CDR1 SQVTM and CDR2 ANQGSEA. V and J are TRBV29-1 and TRBJ2-5, with D perhaps matching TRBD1 (5 bases). Matching the DNA end better, TRBJ2-7 makes the J call doubtful. The sequence came from a man aged 60 to 69 in good health and CMV-seronegative. Material for sequencing was PBMCs. The CDR3 DNA follows: TGCAGCGGCGTGACAGAAACCTACGAGCAGTACTTC. Translating it yields CSGVTETYEQYF.